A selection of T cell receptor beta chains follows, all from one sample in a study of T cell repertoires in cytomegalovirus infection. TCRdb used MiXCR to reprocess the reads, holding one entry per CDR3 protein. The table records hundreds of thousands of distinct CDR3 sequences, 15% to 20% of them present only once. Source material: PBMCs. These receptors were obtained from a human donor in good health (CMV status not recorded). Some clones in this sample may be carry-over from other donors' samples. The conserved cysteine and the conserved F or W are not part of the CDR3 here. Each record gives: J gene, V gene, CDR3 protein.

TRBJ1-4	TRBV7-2	ASSLAMGGTNEKLF
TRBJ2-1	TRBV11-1	ASSQTSGTYNEQF
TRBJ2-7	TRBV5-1	ASSKRWDYYEQY
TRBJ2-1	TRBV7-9	ASKGEGLAASEQF
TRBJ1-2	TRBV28	ASISSRSARGYT
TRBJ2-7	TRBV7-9	ASSSGGGPTYEQY
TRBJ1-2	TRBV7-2	ASSLGAGSPYGYT
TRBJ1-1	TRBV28	ASSSAGTANTEAF
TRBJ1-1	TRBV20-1	SARSGLGPNTEAF
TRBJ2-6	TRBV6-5	ASSYGISGANVLT
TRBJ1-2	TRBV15	ATSRNSGQGYGYT
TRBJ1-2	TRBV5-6	ASSSSGTPTNYGYT
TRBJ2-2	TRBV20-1	SARDGGSTNTGELF
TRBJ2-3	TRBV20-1	SARARAPTGGTDTQY
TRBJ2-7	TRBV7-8	ASSLGTAPTYEQY
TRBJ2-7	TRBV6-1	ASTLGMDSPIYEQY
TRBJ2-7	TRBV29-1	SVEEFEGPDYEQY
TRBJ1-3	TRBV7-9	ASSFGGNTIY
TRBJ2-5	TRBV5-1	ASSLGVGRQETQY
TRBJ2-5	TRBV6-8	ASSYTTAGGTKETQY
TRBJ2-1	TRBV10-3	ARPGQGCPTPPQYEQF
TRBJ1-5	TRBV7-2	ASSLAGGGMGQPQH
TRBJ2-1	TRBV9	ASSVTVGGLNEQF
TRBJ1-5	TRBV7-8	ASSLGPLKGGNQPQH
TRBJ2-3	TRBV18	ASSPSGGAFAVTQY
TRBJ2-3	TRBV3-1	ASSDLAGTTDTQY
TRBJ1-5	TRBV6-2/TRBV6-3	ASSQGVHRSNQPQH
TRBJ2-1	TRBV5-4	ASTNSAGSYNEQF
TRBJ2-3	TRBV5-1	ASSLLPGVSHTQY
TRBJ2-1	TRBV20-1	SAREWTKPANEQF
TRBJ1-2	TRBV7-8	ASSLVPGGYGYT
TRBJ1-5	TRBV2	ASSVTGSNQPQH
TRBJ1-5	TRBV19	ASSTGQLSNQPQH
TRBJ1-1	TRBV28	ASSNWGRGNTEAF
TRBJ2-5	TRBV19	ANYLRPGGGETQY
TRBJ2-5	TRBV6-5	ASSYRTSGGVTQY
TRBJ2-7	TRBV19	ASRSTGAGEQY
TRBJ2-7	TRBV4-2	ASSQDSGVGEQY
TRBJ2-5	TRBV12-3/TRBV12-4	ASRLEQGNQETQY
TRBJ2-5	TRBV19	ASSAGGETQY
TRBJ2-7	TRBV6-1	ASSPEGIRRRYEQY
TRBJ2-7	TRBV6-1	ASSGTGSTYYEQY
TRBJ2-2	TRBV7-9	ASSRRGQGFPGELF
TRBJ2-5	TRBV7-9	ASSLEAAFRYQETQY
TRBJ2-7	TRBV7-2	ASSPRQGPGYEQY
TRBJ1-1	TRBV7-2	ASSLDRGQEAF
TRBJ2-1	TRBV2	ASSGLASSYNEQF
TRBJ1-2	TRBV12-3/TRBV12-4	ASRLTAGSGGYT
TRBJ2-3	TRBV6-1	ASSPTPGVSYTDTQY
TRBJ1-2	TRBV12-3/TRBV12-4	ASSLSRGPFYGYT
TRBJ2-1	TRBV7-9	ASSFRAGDYNEQF
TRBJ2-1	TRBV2	ASQGWDGINNEQF
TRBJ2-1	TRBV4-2	ASSQGTGRSSYNEQF
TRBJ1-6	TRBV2	ARAEGTGGNSPLH